These 20 T cell receptor beta chains share one sample of origin, sequenced in a study of blood T cell repertoires in COVID-19. Libraries were prepared by immunoSEQ multiplex PCR; TCRdb keeps only in-frame clonotypes and omits some of them. The data show approximately 300,000 clones, more than 75% seen once. Sequencing was performed on peripheral blood. The receptors derive from a man aged 50 to 60 with active or convalescent COVID-19.

The chain carries TRBV9 and TRBJ2-2; D is undetermined. Trimming pared 3 bases from V and 4 bases from J, leaving 13 bases between. Germline values: CDR1 SGDLS, CDR2 YYNGEE. The CDR3 has 15 residues. The CDR3 sequence: CASSANAPGTGELFF. In DNA form, the CDR3 reads TGTGCCAGCAGCGCCAATGCGCCCGGCACCGGGGAGCTGTTTTTT. Drawing the rest from reference TRBV9 and TRBJ2-2, the complete variable domain is DSGVTQTPKHLITATGQRVTLRCSPRSGDLSVYWYQQSLDQGLQFLIQYYNGEERAKGNILERFSAQQFPDLHSELNLSSLELGDSALYFCASSANAPGTGELFFGEGSRLTVL.

In its sample, this clone was seen many times. J is TRBJ2-7 and V is TRBV12-3 or TRBV12-4; D call uncertain. The CDR3 sequence is 12 residues long. Trimming shortened V by 8 bases and J by 3 bases, and 11 bases separated the two germline ends. DNA for the CDR3: TGTGCCAGCCGAGGTGACGGCTACGAGCAGTACTTC. Encoded protein: CASRGDGYEQYF.

For the CDR3, the DNA is TGTGCCAGCAGACCCGGACAGGGGGTGAGTCAGCCCCAGCATTTT. The encoded protein is CASRPGQGVSQPQHF. The chain uses TRBV6-5 and TRBJ1-5; 10 bases match TRBD1. Per germline, CDR1 MNHEY and CDR2 SVGAGI. The CDR3 is made up of 15 amino acids. V was pared by 6 bases and J by 6 bases, with 8 bases of the junction left unmatched.

Concerning this clone: Other DNA sequences from this sample encode an identical CDR3 as well. The chain joins TRBV24-1 to TRBJ1-5, with D perhaps matching TRBD1 (5 bases). CDR1 and CDR2 (germline): KGHDR, SFDVKD. CDR3 length: 14 residues. Trimming left V 4 bases short and J 3 bases short, with 9 bases between. CDR3: CATSEGGFNQPQHF. For the CDR3, the DNA is TGTGCCACCAGTGAGGGGGGATTCAATCAGCCCCAGCATTTT.

The gene calls are TRBV24-1 and TRBJ1-5; TRBD1 might be the D (6 bases). V lost 2 bases, J lost 3 bases, and 10 bases lay in between. Germline CDR1 is KGHDR and CDR2 is SFDVKD. The CDR3 extends over 15 amino acids. The CDR3 sequence is CATSDSRGVNQPQHF. The DNA of the CDR3 is TGTGCCACCAGTGATTCCAGGGGAGTCAATCAGCCCCAGCATTTT.

The V gene is TRBV6-1, the J gene TRBJ1-4; D not certain. Germline V gives CDR1 MNHNS, CDR2 SASEGT. With 2 bases removed from V and 8 bases from J, the gap between germline ends came to 21 bases. This CDR3 is built from 17 residues. DNA for the CDR3: TGTGCCAGCAGTGAAACCTGGGCGGACTTGGGAACGGAAAAACTGTTTTTT. As protein: CASSETWADLGTEKLFF.

The chain recombines TRBV19 with TRBJ1-2; 7 positions match TRBD1. CDR3 length: 15 amino acids. With V trimmed by 5 bases and J by 4 bases, 10 bases remained unmatched. Germline V gene data show CDR1 as LNHDA and CDR2 as SQIVND (reference sequence). The chain's CDR3 is CASSLEKGASYGYTF. The CDR3 region has the DNA TGTGCCAGTAGTCTCGAAAAGGGGGCTAGCTATGGCTACACCTTC.

CDR3 sequence (DNA): TGTGCCAGCAGTTTTCTGAGCGAAAAACTGTTTTTT. The encoded protein is CASSFLSEKLFF. The chain is built from TRBV28 and TRBJ1-4; no clear D gene. Trimming removed 3 bases from V and 8 bases from J, with 7 bases in between. From germline, CDR1 is MDHEN and CDR2 SYDVKM. The CDR3 runs to 12 residues.

This sequence joins TRBV28 and TRBJ2-7; 9 bases fit TRBD2. The length of the CDR3 is 17 residues. CDR1 is MDHEN, CDR2 SYDVKM, per germline. Unmatched junction bases numbered 11, after V lost 2 bases and J lost 3 bases. Written as DNA, the CDR3 is TGTGCCAGCAGTTTAGAGGGTAGCGGGAGAGGGGGCTACGAGCAGTACTTC. It is translated as CASSLEGSGRGGYEQYF.

This clone has only one observation. This rearrangement joins TRBV2 to TRBJ2-7; 8 bases are shared with TRBD1. The CDR3 is made up of 13 amino acids. Germline V gives CDR1 SNHLY, CDR2 FYNNEI. J gave up 2 bases and V 6 bases, and 3 bases lay outside the gene matches. The CDR3 DNA is TGTGCCAGCAGGGGGACAGGAACCTACGAGCAGTACTTC. Translating gives CASRGTGTYEQYF. The entire variable domain, with the rest obtained from reference TRBV2 and TRBJ2-7, is as follows: EPEVTQTPSHQVTQMGQEVILRCVPISNHLYFYWYRQILGQKVEFLVSFYNNEISEKSEIFDDQFSVERPDGSNFTLKIRSTKLEDSAMYFCASRGTGTYEQYFGPGTRLTVT.

This clone has only a few counts. The chain has TRBV19 and TRBJ1-6, with 7 bases fitting TRBD1. The CDR3 is made up of 13 amino acids. CDR1 is LNHDA and CDR2 is SQIVND in the germline V gene (reference sequence). The ends lost 2 bases at V and 8 bases at J; junction bases unmatched: 0. The CDR3 DNA follows: TGTGCCAGTAGTATACAGGGGGATTCACCCCTCCACTTT. The encoded protein is CASSIQGDSPLHF.

The genes are TRBV12-3 or TRBV12-4 and TRBJ1-1; 7 bases match TRBD1. CDR3 length: 13 residues. Losses at the gene ends were 5 bases for V and 4 bases for J; bases not matched to a gene: 4. CDR3 sequence reads: CASSRDRATEAFF. The CDR3 DNA is TGTGCCAGCAGTCGCGACAGGGCCACTGAAGCTTTCTTT.

This chain links TRBV27 with TRBJ2-7; 9 bases align to TRBD2. From germline, CDR1 is MNHEY and CDR2 SMNVEV (reference sequence). The CDR3 runs 14 residues. J gave up 2 bases and V 6 bases, and 5 bases lay outside the gene matches. In nucleotides, the CDR3 is TGTGCCAGCAGGCGCGGGGGGGCCCCCTACGAGCAGTACTTC. Protein product: CASRRGGAPYEQYF.

The chain links TRBV11-2 to TRBJ1-6, with 8 bases that match TRBD1. Germline V lookup: CDR1 SGHAT, CDR2 FQNNGV. CDR3 length: 19 amino acids. J was trimmed by 5 bases and V by 1 base; bases with no gene match: 13. CDR3 residues: CASSLGLAGQVNNNSPLHF. In DNA form, the CDR3 reads TGTGCCAGCAGCTTAGGCCTCGCGGGACAGGTTAACAATAATTCACCCCTCCACTTT.

This chain links TRBV10-2 with TRBJ1-1; D gene unclear. The CDR3 is made up of 14 amino acids. V lost 6 bases and J 5 bases, leaving 16 bases between the germline ends. CDR1 WSHSY and CDR2 SAAADI come from the germline V gene. The CDR3 reads CASRDAAGRTEAFF. CDR3 DNA: TGCGCCAGCAGGGACGCGGCGGGGAGAACTGAAGCTTTCTTT.

The chain is built from TRBV28 and TRBJ1-2; possibly TRBD1 for D (5 bases). CDR3 size: 15 residues. The V end lost 7 bases, the J end lost 5 bases, and 20 bases lay between the germline ends. The V gene's germline CDR1 is MDHEN and CDR2 SYDVKM. DNA for the CDR3: TGTGCCAGCACCCTAATGGGCGGGGGAGGTTATGGCTACACCTTC. Translating gives CASTLMGGGGYGYTF.

The rearrangement joins TRBV23-1 to TRBJ2-7; 7 positions match TRBD2. TRBV23-1 is designated an ORF whose function remains uncertain. The CDR3 has 16 amino acids. The ends lost 2 bases at V and 5 bases at J; junction bases unmatched: 12. CDR3 amino acids: CASSQKGRGEGDEQYF. CDR3 DNA: TGCGCCAGCAGTCAAAAAGGCCGGGGGGAGGGAGACGAGCAGTACTTC.

This clone occurred once. This rearrangement joins TRBV24-1 to TRBJ1-1; D gene ambiguous. The CDR3 is 14 residues long. The germline gives CDR1 KGHDR, CDR2 SFDVKD. Trimming pared 4 bases from V and 1 base from J, leaving 9 bases between. The CDR3 coding sequence is TGTGCCACCAGTGAGGGCACGGCGAACACTGAAGCTTTCTTT. Its translation is CATSEGTANTEAFF.

The chain has TRBV5-1 and TRBJ2-1; D is unresolved. Trimming pared 7 bases from V and 0 bases from J, leaving 11 bases between. There are 14 residues in the CDR3. Germline CDR1 SGHRS, CDR2 YFSETQ. The CDR3 region is CASGLVPSYNEQFF. Written as DNA, the CDR3 is TGCGCCAGCGGCCTCGTTCCCTCCTACAATGAGCAGTTCTTC.

V gene TRBV6-6 combines with J gene TRBJ2-4, with D possibly matching TRBD1 (5 bases). CDR1 and CDR2 (germline): MNHNY, SVGAGI (reference sequence). CDR3 length equals 14 residues. The germline V and J ends were trimmed by 5 bases and 0 bases, with 8 bases remaining between them. CDR3 region: CASSQTVAKNIQYF. The DNA for the CDR3 is TGTGCCAGCAGTCAGACAGTAGCCAAAAACATTCAGTACTTC.